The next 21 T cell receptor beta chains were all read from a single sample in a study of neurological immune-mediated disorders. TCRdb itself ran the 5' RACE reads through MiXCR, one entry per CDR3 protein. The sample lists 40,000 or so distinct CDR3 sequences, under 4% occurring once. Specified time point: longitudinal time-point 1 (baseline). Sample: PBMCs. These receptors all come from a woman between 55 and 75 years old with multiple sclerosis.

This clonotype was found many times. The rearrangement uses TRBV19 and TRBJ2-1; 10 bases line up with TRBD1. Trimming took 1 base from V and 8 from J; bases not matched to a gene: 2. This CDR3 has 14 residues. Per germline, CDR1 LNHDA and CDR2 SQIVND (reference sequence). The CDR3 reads CASSIGTGGYEQFF. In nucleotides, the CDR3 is TGTGCCAGTAGTATAGGGACAGGGGGTTATGAGCAGTTCTTC.

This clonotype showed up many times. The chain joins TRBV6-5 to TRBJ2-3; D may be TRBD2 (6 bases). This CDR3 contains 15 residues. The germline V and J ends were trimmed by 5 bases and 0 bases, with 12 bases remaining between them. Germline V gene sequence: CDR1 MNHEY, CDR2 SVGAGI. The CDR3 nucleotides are TGTGCCAGCAGTACCCGGGAGTACAGCACAGATACGCAGTATTTT. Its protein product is CASSTREYSTDTQYF.

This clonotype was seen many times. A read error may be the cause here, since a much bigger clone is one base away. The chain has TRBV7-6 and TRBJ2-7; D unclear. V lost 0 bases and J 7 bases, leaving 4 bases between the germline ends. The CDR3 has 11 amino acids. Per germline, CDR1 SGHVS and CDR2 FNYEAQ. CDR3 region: CASSLAREQYF. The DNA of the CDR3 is TGTGCCAGCAGCTTAGCAAGAGAGCAGTACTTC.

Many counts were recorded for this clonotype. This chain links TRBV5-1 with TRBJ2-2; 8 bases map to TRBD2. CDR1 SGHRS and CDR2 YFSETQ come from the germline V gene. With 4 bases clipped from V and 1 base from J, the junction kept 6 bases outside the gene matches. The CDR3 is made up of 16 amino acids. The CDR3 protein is CASSNGRGQNTGELFF. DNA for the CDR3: TGCGCCAGCAGCAACGGGAGGGGACAGAACACCGGGGAGCTGTTTTTT.

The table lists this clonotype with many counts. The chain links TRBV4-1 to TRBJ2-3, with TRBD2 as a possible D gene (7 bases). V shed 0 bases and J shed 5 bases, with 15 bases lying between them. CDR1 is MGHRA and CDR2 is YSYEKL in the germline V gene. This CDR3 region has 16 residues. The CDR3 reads CASSQEFPGGGDTQYF. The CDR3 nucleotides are TGCGCCAGCAGCCAAGAGTTTCCGGGGGGCGGAGATACGCAGTATTTT.

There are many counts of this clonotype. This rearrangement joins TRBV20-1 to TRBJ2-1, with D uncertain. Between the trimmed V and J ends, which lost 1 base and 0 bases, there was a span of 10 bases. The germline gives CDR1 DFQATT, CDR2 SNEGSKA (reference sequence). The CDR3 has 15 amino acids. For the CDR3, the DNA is TGCAGTGCTAGAGTCCCGGACCGCTCCTACAATGAGCAGTTCTTC. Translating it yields CSARVPDRSYNEQFF.

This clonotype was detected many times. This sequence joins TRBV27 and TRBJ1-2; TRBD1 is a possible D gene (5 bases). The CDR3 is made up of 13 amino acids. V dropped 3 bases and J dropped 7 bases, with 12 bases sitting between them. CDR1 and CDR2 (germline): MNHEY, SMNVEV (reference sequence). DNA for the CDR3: TGTGCCAGCAGTTTTCGGGACTTCTTTGGCTACACCTTC. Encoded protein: CASSFRDFFGYTF.

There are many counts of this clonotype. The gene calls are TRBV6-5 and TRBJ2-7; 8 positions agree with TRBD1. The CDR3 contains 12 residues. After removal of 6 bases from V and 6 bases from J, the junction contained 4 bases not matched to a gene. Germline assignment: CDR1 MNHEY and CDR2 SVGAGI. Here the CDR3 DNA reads TGTGCCAGCAGAAGGACAGGGAGCGAGCAGTACTTC. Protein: CASRRTGSEQYF.

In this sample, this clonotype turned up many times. The CDR3 protein is CSASGSRGNEADTQYF. The CDR3 DNA reads TGCAGTGCTTCCGGCTCTCGGGGAAACGAGGCAGATACGCAGTATTTT. V gene TRBV20-1 combines with J gene TRBJ2-3, with D maybe TRBD2 (5 bases). Trimming took off 5 bases at V and 4 bases at J, with 22 bases between the two ends. CDR1 and CDR2 (germline): DFQATT, SNEGSKA (reference sequence). CDR3 length: 16 amino acids.

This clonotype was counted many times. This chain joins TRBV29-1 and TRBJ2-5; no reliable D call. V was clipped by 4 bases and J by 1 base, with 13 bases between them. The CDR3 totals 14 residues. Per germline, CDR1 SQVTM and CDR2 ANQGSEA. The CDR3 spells CSVAFGSVQETQYF. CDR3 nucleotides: TGCAGCGTTGCTTTCGGGTCGGTCCAAGAGACCCAGTACTTC.

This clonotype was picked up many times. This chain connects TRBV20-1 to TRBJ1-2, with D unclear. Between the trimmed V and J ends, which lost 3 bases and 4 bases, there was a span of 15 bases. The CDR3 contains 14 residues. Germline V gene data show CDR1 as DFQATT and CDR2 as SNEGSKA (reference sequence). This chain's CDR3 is CSASGWAKGYGYTF. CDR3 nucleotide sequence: TGCAGTGCTAGCGGCTGGGCCAAAGGCTATGGCTACACCTTC.

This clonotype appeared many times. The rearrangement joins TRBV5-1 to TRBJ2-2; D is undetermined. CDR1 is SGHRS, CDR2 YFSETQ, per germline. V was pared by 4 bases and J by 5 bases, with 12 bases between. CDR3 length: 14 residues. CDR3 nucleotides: TGCGCCAGCAGCGCCGCCTCGGAGACCGGGGAGCTGTTTTTT. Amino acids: CASSAASETGELFF. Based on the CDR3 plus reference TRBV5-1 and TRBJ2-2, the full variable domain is KAGVTQTPRYLIKTRGQQVTLSCSPISGHRSVSWYQQTPGQGLQFLFEYFSETQRNKGNFPGRFSGRQFSNSRSEMNVSTLELGDSALYLCASSAASETGELFFGEGSRLTVL.

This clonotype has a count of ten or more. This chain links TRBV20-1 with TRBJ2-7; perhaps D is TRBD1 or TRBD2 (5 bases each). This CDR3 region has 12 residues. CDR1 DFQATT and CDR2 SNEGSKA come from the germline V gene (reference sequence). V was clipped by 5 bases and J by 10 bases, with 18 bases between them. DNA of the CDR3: TGCAGTGCTTGGGACGGCCCGCCGGAACAGTACTTC. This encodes CSAWDGPPEQYF.

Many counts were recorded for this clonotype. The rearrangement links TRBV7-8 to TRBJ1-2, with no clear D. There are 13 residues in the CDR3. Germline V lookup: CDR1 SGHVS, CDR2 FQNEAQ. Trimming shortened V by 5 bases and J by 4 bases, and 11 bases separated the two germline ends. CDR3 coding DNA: TGTGCCAGCAGCCCGACGGACGCCTATGGCTACACCTTC. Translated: CASSPTDAYGYTF.

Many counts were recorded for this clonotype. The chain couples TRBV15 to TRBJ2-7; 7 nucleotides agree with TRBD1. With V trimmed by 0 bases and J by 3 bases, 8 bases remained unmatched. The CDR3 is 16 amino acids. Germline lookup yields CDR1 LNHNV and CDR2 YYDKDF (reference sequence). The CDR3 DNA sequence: TGTGCCACCAGCAGAGATTCGGCAGGGGGAGACTACGAGCAGTACTTC. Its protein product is CATSRDSAGGDYEQYF.

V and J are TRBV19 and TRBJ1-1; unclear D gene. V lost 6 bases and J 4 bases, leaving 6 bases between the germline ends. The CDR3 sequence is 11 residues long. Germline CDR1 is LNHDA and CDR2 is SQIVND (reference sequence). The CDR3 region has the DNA TGTGCCAGTAGAGAAACCACTGAAGCTTTCTTT. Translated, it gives CASRETTEAFF.

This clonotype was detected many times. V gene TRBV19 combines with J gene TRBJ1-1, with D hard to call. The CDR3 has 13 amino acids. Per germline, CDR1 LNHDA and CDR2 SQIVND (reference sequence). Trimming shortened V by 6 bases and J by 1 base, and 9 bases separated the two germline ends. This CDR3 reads CASRERRNTEAFF. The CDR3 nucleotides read TGTGCCAGTAGGGAAAGGAGGAACACTGAAGCTTTCTTT.

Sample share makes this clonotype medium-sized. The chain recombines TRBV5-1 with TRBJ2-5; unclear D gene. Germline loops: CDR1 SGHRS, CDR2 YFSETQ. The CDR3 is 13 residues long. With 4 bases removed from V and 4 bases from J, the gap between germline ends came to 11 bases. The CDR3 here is CASSLTTGETQYF. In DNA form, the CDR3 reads TGCGCCAGCAGCCTAACCACCGGAGAGACCCAGTACTTC. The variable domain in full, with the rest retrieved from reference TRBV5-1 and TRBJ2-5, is KAGVTQTPRYLIKTRGQQVTLSCSPISGHRSVSWYQQTPGQGLQFLFEYFSETQRNKGNFPGRFSGRQFSNSRSEMNVSTLELGDSALYLCASSLTTGETQYFGPGTRLLVL.

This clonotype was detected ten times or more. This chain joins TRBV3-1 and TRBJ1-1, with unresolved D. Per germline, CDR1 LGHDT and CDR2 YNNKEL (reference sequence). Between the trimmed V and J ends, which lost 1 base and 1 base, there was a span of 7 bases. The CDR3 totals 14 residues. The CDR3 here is CASSQVGGNTEAFF. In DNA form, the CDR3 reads TGTGCCAGCAGCCAAGTGGGTGGGAACACTGAAGCTTTCTTT.

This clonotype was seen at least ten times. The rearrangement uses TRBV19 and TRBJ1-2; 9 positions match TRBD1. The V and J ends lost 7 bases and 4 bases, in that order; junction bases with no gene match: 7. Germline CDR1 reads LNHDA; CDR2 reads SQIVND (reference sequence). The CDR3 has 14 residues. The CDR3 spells CASNTGGLLYGYTF. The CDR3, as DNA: TGTGCCAGTAATACAGGGGGCCTCCTCTATGGCTACACCTTC.

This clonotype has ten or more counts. The CDR3 DNA sequence: TGCGCCAGCAGCCTGGACTGGACGAACACCGGGGAGCTGTTTTTT. Protein sequence: CASSLDWTNTGELFF. The rearrangement links TRBV5-1 to TRBJ2-2; D may be TRBD2 (5 bases). This CDR3 is built from 15 residues. CDR1 SGHRS and CDR2 YFSETQ come from the germline V gene. V dropped 4 bases and J dropped 0 bases, with 10 bases sitting between them.